This T cell receptor (beta chain) was recorded in a study of blood T cells in healthy people across ages. A remark on this clonotype: Its antigen remains unknown.

Alongside a J-beta primer mix, a sample-barcoded 5' primer served in a second PCR lasting about 7 to 11 cycles. MiXCR, applied by TCRdb to the 5' RACE reads, yields one record per CDR3 protein. The sample holds around 800,000 distinct CDR3 sequences; about 46% are singletons and the top ten take 15% to 20%. Overall study findings and caveats: Donor CMV status, an unknown factor, possibly confounded changes in expanded clonotypes.

The receptor comes from an elderly man in good health. Source material: blood.

CDR3 loop: CAWSGDRYYEQYF. In DNA, the CDR3 is TGTGCCTGGAGTGGGGACAGATACTACGAGCAGTACTTC. The chain recombines TRBV30 with TRBJ2-7, with 7 bases fitting TRBD1. The CDR3 loop spans 13 amino acids. The V segment lost 1 base and the J segment 3 bases; nucleotides outside the gene matches: 3. Per germline, CDR1 GTSNPN and CDR2 SVGIG (reference sequence).